This T cell receptor (beta chain) was identified in a study of blood T cell repertoires in COVID-19. In the study overall: Nucleic acid was either cDNA or gDNA, and it came from T cells, B-cell-depleted T cells, or PBMCs.

Germline CDR1 SQVTM, CDR2 ANQGSEA. Trimming took 7 bases from V and 4 from J; bases not matched to a gene: 10. The CDR3 contains 15 residues. In the authors' workflow: Reference gene primer amplification gave estimated nucleated cell counts. Some clones are missing from TCRdb's copy, which holds only in-frame ones; the method was immunoSEQ multiplex PCR. V and J calls and clone size are those listed in that table; D and trimming were worked out from the DNA. The data contain nearly 100,000 clones, approximately 88% of them singletons. Material for sequencing was peripheral blood. The TCR sequence derives from an older woman with acute or convalescent COVID-19. The chain uses TRBV29-1 and TRBJ2-2; 9 bases agree with TRBD2. CDR3 amino acids: CSARQGLASTGELFF. The DNA for the CDR3 is TGCAGCGCCAGACAGGGACTAGCATCCACCGGGGAGCTGTTTTTT.